A selection of T cell receptor beta chains follows, all from one sample in a study of CD8 T cells in ankylosing spondylitis. One entry per CDR3 protein results from TCRdb running MiXCR on the 5' RACE reads. In the table there are about 88,000 distinct CDR3 sequences, more than 25% of which are singletons. The sample comprised blood, either unsorted or a sorted T cell fraction (not recorded which). These receptors came from a male donor with ankylosing spondylitis or in good health (not recorded which). CDR3s leave out the opening cysteine and the closing phenylalanine or tryptophan.

v_call: TRBV29-1; cdr3_aa: SVRQGLGQPQH
v_call: TRBV29-1; cdr3_aa: SVEVSVSGELF
v_call: TRBV10-3; cdr3_aa: AIRAGLREYEQY
v_call: TRBV20-1; cdr3_aa: SARSGGTSSYEQY
v_call: TRBV20-1; cdr3_aa: SARAPTAYNEQF
v_call: TRBV5-1; cdr3_aa: ASSRAGTRDYEQY
v_call: TRBV14; cdr3_aa: ASSHPVNYGYT
v_call: TRBV20-1; cdr3_aa: SAKPTHNEQF
v_call: TRBV11-2; cdr3_aa: ASKTVPRSTDTQY
v_call: TRBV4-1; cdr3_aa: ASSQEFRGAEQY
v_call: TRBV5-5; cdr3_aa: ASSYEQGRHTGELF
v_call: TRBV12-3/TRBV12-4; cdr3_aa: ASSLGQGGYT
v_call: TRBV2; cdr3_aa: ASSGLSPLDTQY
v_call: TRBV20-1; cdr3_aa: SAGATSSYNEQF
v_call: TRBV5-1; cdr3_aa: ASSLKGQGWRSTDTQY
v_call: TRBV20-1; cdr3_aa: SARDVGQPGNQPQH
v_call: TRBV29-1; cdr3_aa: SVDRSYTDTQY
v_call: TRBV20-1; cdr3_aa: SAHQGLAGFADTQY
v_call: TRBV7-3; cdr3_aa: ASSLRFRGEAF
v_call: TRBV19; cdr3_aa: ASNTGDNQPQH
v_call: TRBV7-8; cdr3_aa: ASRPGGSSGNTIY
v_call: TRBV7-6; cdr3_aa: ASSHTMNTEAF
v_call: TRBV20-1; cdr3_aa: SATPADYEQY
v_call: TRBV7-3; cdr3_aa: ASSPTGEPSYNEQF
v_call: TRBV5-1; cdr3_aa: ASSLDTGETGELF
v_call: TRBV20-1; cdr3_aa: SARPSGDQPQH
v_call: TRBV11-2; cdr3_aa: ASSLRGRWIDTQY
v_call: TRBV6-1; cdr3_aa: ASSGSGGTGELF
v_call: TRBV18; cdr3_aa: ASSRSSTGLAGVVGETQY
v_call: TRBV5-5; cdr3_aa: ASSSLAGEHTEAF
v_call: TRBV24-1; cdr3_aa: ATSEGEMDEQF
v_call: TRBV5-1; cdr3_aa: ASRLDRESQETQY
v_call: TRBV5-1; cdr3_aa: ASSLGDEMAEAF
v_call: TRBV18; cdr3_aa: ASSPSQDRAYEQY
v_call: TRBV10-3; cdr3_aa: AISESKVSSPLH
v_call: TRBV20-1; cdr3_aa: SAGSGRGYNEQF
v_call: TRBV5-6; cdr3_aa: ASSPPKTTSTDTQY
v_call: TRBV6-5; cdr3_aa: ASRTPGGGYT
v_call: TRBV5-5; cdr3_aa: ASSLVAGQVHQPQH
v_call: TRBV20-1; cdr3_aa: SARDATSGRGNEQF
v_call: TRBV20-1; cdr3_aa: SALRGAGGNTIY
v_call: TRBV7-6; cdr3_aa: ASSLYLAGVSYNEQF
v_call: TRBV27; cdr3_aa: ASSFKETQY
v_call: TRBV29-1; cdr3_aa: SVETGLETQY
v_call: TRBV6-5; cdr3_aa: ASSSGTGAGELF
v_call: TRBV29-1; cdr3_aa: SVEATGVNTEAF
v_call: TRBV2; cdr3_aa: ASRTGPGVNTQY
v_call: TRBV19; cdr3_aa: ASSIDRGANTGELF
v_call: TRBV6-1; cdr3_aa: ASSLTGGYFTSYEQY
v_call: TRBV5-1; cdr3_aa: ASRGRYQETQY
v_call: TRBV3-1; cdr3_aa: ASSQDVGGSTDTQY
v_call: TRBV18; cdr3_aa: ASSPGQDQPQH
v_call: TRBV6-5; cdr3_aa: ASSYSGLAGVNEQF
v_call: TRBV7-8; cdr3_aa: ASSPLGGSYEQY
v_call: TRBV5-1; cdr3_aa: ASSSGTGNEKLF
v_call: TRBV10-3; cdr3_aa: AISESTEGETQY